Sequencing of this T cell receptor (beta chain) was carried out in a study of tumor-infiltrating lymphocytes in primary liver carcinoma. Study-wide background: The study obtained roughly 3.65 to 8 million productive TCRbeta reads per sample, similar across tissue types. Whole-study results and caveats: Between tumor regions, pairs overlapped more than tumor-adjacent and tumor-blood pairs did.

The CDR3 covers 12 residues. CDR1 KGHDR and CDR2 SFDVKD come from the germline V gene. The ends were cut back, 5 bases at V and 14 bases at J, with 15 bases in the middle. Points on this clonotype: The antigen is undetermined.

Extraction also yielded germline DNA, while blood RNA was obtained from unsorted whole blood. Total RNA amounting to 450 to 500 ng was the source from which TCR beta cDNA was made with a constant-region primer. Each TCR beta library was derived from three nested multiplex PCR rounds that employed slightly modified ARM-PCR. TRBV1-TRBV30 forward primers paired with a C-beta reverse primer were used in the first two PCR rounds, which ran around 10 cycles each. TCRdb reprocessed the multiplex PCR reads with MiXCR, giving one entry per CDR3 protein. The sample has around 330,000 distinct CDR3 sequences, 65% seen once.

Sequencing was done on a sample of peripheral blood. The chain uses TRBV24-1 and TRBJ2-1; D may correspond to TRBD1 or TRBD2 (5 bases each). The sequence was obtained from a man aged 40-49 years with primary liver carcinoma and hepatitis B virus infection. The CDR3 nucleotides are TGTGCCACCAGTGGTGGGACCGAGAGGGAGTTCTTC. Protein sequence: CATSGGTEREFF.